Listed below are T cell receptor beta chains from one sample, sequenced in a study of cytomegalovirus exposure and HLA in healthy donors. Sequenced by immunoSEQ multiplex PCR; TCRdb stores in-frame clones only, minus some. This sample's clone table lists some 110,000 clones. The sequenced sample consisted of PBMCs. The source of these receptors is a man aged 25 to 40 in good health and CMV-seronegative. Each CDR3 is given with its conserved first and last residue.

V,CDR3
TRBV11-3,CASSYGWQETQYF
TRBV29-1,CSVPRTSGNTMSSSSGQGNFF
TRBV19,CASRETRDTDTQYF
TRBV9,CASSVEARGGTEAFF
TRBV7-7,CASSLASAGGPDEQFF
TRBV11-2,CASSLTGGLGEQFF
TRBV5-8,CASSFSGGGSYEQYF
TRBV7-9,CASSLRQGNEKLFF
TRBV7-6,CASSFPGQGYEKLFF
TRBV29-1,CSVELNGLETQYF
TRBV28,CASSSSGLAADTQYF
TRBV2,CASSDSGGGRSIQYF
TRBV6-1,CASSVGSQGQPQHF
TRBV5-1,CASSSMDRTSTDTQYF
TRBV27,CASSRTGGELYGYTF
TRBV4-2,CASSQEVGRDTQYF
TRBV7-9,CASSFGQSNQPQHF
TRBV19,CASSPFQGAGETQYF
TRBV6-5,CASSYLDRPQETQYF
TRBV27,CASGVEGADNEKLFF
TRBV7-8,CASSSVAYTDTQYF
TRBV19,CASTSYRDRNQPQHF